This T cell receptor beta chain is from a study of cytomegalovirus exposure and HLA in healthy donors (dated by TCRdb to the late 2010s). Regarding the study in general: The 670 or so repertoires of the first cohort and the 95 to 150 validation repertoires were produced on the same platform, according to a later analysis. The study was designed to test whether signatures of past pathogen exposure could be identified by cataloging public T cell receptors. Along with the roughly 670-subject first cohort, a separate validation cohort of more than 90 different subjects was used. To predict cytomegalovirus infection status, the study brought together high-throughput TCR immunosequencing, statistical association of individual TCRs with disease status, and machine learning. Study-wide findings and limitations: In a later analysis, TCRs clustered in the first cohort were found to also tend to co-occur in the 130 or so validation repertoires, with 85% to 95% of cluster scores above 0. The study gave a list of about 170 TCR beta chains associated with cytomegalovirus. The validation cohort had no HLA typing available for a later analysis, so co-occurrence within that cohort was assessed over all 120 repertoires. The authors suggested that the approach could potentially be extended to other disease states and immunological phenotypes. A few of the identified cytomegalovirus-associated TCR beta chains were confirmed in vitro to be specific for cytomegalovirus antigens. Cytomegalovirus status was reported to be diagnosed by the classifier with high specificity and sensitivity in both the original and validation cohorts. Most TCR sequences were seen in very few donors, while some public TCRs were found in many individuals.

Notes on this clone: Its binding antigen is unknown. Per-base quality was not reported, and no clone a single base away is much larger than it.

Libraries were built with the immunoSEQ multiplex PCR assay. In the paper's pipeline: To diagnose cytomegalovirus status from the catalog of TCR beta chain sequences, a statistical classification framework was built. Held by TCRdb, this immuneACCESS table contains in-frame sequences only and omits some clones. Under half of the omission traces to an unresolved V gene where checked; the cause of the rest is unknown. V, J and clone size are taken as reported in that table, and D and trimming were inferred from the DNA itself. Counted in this sample were roughly 130,000 clones; roughly nine tenths of them appeared once. About 3.7% of the sample rests with the top ten. The donors belonged to the validation cohort of under 150 subjects, which was separate from the approximately 700-subject first cohort. From the germline V gene, CDR1 is MGHRA and CDR2 is YSYEKL. At the junction V is shortened by 4 bases and J by 11 bases, with 14 bases in between. The CDR3 runs 12 residues from the cysteine to the phenylalanine. The sequence is cut down to CDR3 DNA, 36 bases in frame from base 1.

The receptor was isolated from a man in his thirties or forties in good health and CMV-seronegative. Input material: PBMCs. Recombination connected TRBV4-1 to TRBJ1-1; 5 matching bases give a weak D call of TRBD1. For the CDR3, the sequence is CASSPGGMDAFF. The nucleotide sequence is TGCGCCAGCAGCCCGGGGGGGATGGACGCTTTCTTT.